Sequencing of this T cell receptor (beta chain) was carried out in a study of blood T cell repertoires in COVID-19. Profiling relied on immunoSEQ multiplex PCR, and the TCRdb table lists in-frame clones only, not all of them. Counted here are around 250,000 clones, 84% occurring once; the ten biggest clones make up 4% to 5.5%. The CDR3 has 14 residues. Germline CDR1 reads SGDLS; CDR2 reads YYNGEE. V was trimmed by 0 bases and J by 8 bases, leaving 11 bases between them. This chain joins TRBV9 and TRBJ1-4, with D hard to call. This TCR derives from a man aged 45-60 years with active or convalescent COVID-19. The sequenced sample consisted of peripheral blood. CDR3 sequence reads: CASSVDPSGEKLFF. CDR3 in DNA: TGTGCCAGCAGCGTAGACCCCAGCGGGGAAAAACTGTTTTTT.